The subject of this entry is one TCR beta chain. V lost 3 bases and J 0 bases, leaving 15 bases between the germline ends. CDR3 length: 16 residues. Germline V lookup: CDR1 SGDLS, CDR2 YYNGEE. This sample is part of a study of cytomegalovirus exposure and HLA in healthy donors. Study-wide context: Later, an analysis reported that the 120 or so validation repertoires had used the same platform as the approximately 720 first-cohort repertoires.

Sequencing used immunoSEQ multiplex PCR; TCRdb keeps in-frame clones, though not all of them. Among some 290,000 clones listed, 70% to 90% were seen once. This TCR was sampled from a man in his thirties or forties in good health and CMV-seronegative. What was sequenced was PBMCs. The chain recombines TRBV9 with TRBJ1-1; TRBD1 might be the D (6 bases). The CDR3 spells CASSAPGGAMNTEAFF. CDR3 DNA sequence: TGTGCCAGCAGCGCCCCCGGGGGGGCAATGAACACTGAAGCTTTCTTT.